This T cell receptor beta chain was recorded in a study of T cell changes during pregnancy in multiple sclerosis. Libraries were prepared by immunoSEQ multiplex PCR; TCRdb keeps only in-frame clonotypes and omits some of them. The sample lists over 50,000 clones; about 87% were seen once. The sequence came from a female donor in good health, enrolled as a control in a pregnancy study. The specimen was peripheral blood, collected in the first trimester of pregnancy.

The CDR3 reads CASSVAGAETGELFF. CDR3 nucleotides: TGTGCCAGCAGCGTAGCTGGAGCGGAGACCGGGGAGCTGTTTTTT. The chain couples TRBV9 to TRBJ2-2, with TRBD2 as a possible D gene (5 bases). V dropped 0 bases and J dropped 5 bases, with 11 bases sitting between them. Germline assignment: CDR1 SGDLS and CDR2 YYNGEE. This CDR3 comprises 15 residues.